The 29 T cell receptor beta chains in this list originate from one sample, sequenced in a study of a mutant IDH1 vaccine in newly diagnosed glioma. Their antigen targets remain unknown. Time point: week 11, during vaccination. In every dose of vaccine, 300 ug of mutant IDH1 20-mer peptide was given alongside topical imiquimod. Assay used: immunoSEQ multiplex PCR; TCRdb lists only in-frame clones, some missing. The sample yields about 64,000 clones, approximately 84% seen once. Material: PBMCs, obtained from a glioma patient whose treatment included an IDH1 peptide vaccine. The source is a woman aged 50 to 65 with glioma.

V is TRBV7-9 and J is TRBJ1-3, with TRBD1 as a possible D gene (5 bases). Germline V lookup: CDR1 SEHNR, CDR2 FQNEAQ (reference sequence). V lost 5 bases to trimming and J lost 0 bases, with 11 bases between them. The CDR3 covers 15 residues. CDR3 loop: CASSKGRNSGNTIYF. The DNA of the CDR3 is TGTGCCAGCAGCAAGGGACGGAACTCTGGAAACACCATATATTTT.

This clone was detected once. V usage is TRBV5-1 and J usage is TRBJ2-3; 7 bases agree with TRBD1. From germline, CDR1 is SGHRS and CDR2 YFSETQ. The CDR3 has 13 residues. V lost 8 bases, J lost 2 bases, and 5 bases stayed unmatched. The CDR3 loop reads CASGQGDTDTQYF. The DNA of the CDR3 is TGCGCCAGTGGGCAGGGGGACACAGATACGCAGTATTTT.

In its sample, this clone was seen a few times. The CDR3 bases are TGTGCCAGCAGCTTAGTCGCTGAAGCTTTCTTT. Protein product: CASSLVAEAFF. V is TRBV7-9 and J is TRBJ1-1; D unclear. The germline CDR1 and CDR2 sequences are SEHNR and FQNEAQ (reference sequence). V shed 1 base and J shed 6 bases, with 3 bases lying between them. The CDR3 length is 11 residues.

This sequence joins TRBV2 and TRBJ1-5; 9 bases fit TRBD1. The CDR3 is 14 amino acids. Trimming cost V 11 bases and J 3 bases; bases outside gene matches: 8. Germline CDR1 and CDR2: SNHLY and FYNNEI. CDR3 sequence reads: CAGGDRALNQPQHF. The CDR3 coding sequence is TGTGCCGGGGGGGACAGGGCCCTCAATCAGCCCCAGCATTTT.

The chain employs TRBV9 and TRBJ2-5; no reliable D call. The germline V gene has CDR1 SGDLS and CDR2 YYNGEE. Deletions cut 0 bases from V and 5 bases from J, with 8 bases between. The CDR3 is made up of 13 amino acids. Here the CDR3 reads CASSVGHKETQYF. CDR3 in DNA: TGTGCCAGCAGCGTAGGTCATAAGGAGACCCAGTACTTC.

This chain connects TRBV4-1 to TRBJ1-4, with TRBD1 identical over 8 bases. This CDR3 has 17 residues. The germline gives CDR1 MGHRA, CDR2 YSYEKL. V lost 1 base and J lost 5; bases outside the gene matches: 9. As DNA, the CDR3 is TGCGCCAGCAGCCAAGTCCAGGGGGCGAAGGTCAATGAAAAACTGTTTTTT. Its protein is CASSQVQGAKVNEKLFF.

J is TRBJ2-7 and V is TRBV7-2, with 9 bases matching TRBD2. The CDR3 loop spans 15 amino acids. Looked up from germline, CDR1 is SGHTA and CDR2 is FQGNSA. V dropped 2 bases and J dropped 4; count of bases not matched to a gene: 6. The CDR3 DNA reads TGTGCCAGCAGCTTAAGGGCGGGGGGGCCGTACGAGCAGTACTTC. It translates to CASSLRAGGPYEQYF.

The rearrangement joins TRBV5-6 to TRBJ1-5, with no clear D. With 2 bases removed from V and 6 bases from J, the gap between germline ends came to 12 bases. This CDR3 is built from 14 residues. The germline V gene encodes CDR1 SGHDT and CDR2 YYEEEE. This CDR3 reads CASSLQGSGQPQHF. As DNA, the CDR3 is TGTGCCAGCAGCTTACAAGGGTCAGGTCAGCCCCAGCATTTT.

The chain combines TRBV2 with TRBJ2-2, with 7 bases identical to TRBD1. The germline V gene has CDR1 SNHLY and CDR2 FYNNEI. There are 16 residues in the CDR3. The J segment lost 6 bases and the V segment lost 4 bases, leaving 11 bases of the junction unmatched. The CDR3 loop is CASSAIPGTVAGELFF. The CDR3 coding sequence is TGTGCCAGCAGTGCCATTCCCGGGACAGTGGCCGGGGAGCTGTTTTTT.

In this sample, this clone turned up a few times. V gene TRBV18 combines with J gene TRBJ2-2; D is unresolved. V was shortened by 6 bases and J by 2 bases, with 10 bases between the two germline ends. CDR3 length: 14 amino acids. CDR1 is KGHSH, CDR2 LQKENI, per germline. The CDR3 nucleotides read TGTGCCAGCTCCCCAGACACAAACACCGGGGAGCTGTTTTTT. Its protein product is CASSPDTNTGELFF.

The CDR3 DNA is TGTGCCAGTAGCCCGGGGGTTGGGGTGGTGAACACTGAAGCTTTCTTT. The encoded protein is CASSPGVGVVNTEAFF. The chain is built from TRBV19 and TRBJ1-1; a weak D match, TRBD1 (5 bases). This CDR3 has 16 amino acids. The germline V and J ends were trimmed by 6 bases and 0 bases, with 17 bases remaining between them. Per germline, CDR1 LNHDA and CDR2 SQIVND (reference sequence).

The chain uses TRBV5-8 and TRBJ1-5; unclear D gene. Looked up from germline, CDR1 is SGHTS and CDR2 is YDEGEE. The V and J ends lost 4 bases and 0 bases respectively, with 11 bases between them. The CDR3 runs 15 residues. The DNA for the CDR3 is TGTGCCAGCAGCCTGGGCGGGGATAGCAATCAGCCCCAGCATTTT. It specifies CASSLGGDSNQPQHF.

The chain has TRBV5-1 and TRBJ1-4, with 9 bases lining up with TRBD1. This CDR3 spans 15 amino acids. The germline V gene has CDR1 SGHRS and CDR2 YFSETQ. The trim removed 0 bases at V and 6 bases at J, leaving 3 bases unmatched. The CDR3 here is CASSLVGQGDEKLFF. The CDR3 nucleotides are TGCGCCAGCAGCTTGGTGGGACAGGGAGATGAAAAACTGTTTTTT.

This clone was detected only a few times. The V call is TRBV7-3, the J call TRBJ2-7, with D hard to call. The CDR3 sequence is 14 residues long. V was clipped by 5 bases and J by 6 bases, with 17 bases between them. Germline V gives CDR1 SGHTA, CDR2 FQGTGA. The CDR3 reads CASSRTGTNGEQYF. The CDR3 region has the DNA TGTGCCAGCAGCCGGACCGGAACAAATGGCGAGCAGTACTTC.

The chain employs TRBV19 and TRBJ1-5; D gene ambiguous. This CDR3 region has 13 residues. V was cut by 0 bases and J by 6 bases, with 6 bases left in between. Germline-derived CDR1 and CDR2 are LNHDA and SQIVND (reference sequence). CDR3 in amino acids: CASSIEMGQPQHF. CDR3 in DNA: TGTGCCAGTAGTATAGAGATGGGTCAGCCCCAGCATTTT.

CDR3 amino acids: CASSSYFGKTYEQYF. CDR3 DNA: TGTGCCAGCAGCTCCTACTTCGGGAAGACCTACGAGCAGTACTTC. This chain connects TRBV4-2 to TRBJ2-7; D perhaps matches TRBD2 (5 bases). Trimming shortened V by 5 bases and J by 2 bases, and 16 bases separated the two germline ends. The CDR3 has 15 residues. From germline, CDR1 is LGHNA and CDR2 YNFKEQ.

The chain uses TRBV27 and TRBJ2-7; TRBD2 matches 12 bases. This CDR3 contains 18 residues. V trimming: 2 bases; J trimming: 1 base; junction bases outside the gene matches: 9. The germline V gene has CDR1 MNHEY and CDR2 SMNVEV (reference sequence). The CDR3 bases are TGTGCCAGCAGTTTAAGAGCTAGCGGGGGGGCATCATCCTACGAGCAGTACTTC. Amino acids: CASSLRASGGASSYEQYF.

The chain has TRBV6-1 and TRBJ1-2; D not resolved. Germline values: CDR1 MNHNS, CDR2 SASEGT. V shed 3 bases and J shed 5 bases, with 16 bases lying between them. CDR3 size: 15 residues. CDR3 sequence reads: CASSDLAKRPYGYTF. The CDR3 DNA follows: TGTGCCAGCAGTGATCTCGCGAAAAGACCATATGGCTACACCTTC.

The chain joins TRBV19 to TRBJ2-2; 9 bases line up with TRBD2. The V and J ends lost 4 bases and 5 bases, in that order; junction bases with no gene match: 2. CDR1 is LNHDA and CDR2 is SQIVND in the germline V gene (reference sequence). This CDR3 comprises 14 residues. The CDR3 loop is CASSSGGVTGELFF. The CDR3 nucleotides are TGTGCCAGTAGTAGCGGGGGGGTGACCGGGGAGCTGTTTTTT. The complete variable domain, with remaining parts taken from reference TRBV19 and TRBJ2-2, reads DGGITQSPKYLFRKEGQNVTLSCEQNLNHDAMYWYRQDPGQGLRLIYYSQIVNDFQKGDIAEGYSVSREKKESFPLTVTSAQKNPTAFYLCASSSGGVTGELFFGEGSRLTVL.

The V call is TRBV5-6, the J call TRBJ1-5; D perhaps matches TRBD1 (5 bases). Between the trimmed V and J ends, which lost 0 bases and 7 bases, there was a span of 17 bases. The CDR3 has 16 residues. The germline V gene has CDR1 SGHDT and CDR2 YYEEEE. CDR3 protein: CASSLGAGHEQQPQHF. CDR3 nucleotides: TGTGCCAGCAGCTTGGGTGCGGGGCATGAACAGCAGCCCCAGCATTTT.

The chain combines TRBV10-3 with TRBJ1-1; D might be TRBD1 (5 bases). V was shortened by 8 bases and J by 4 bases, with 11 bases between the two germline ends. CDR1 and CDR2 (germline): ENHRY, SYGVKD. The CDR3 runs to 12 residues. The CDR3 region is CAIRKGSTEAFF. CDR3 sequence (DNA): TGTGCCATCCGAAAGGGGAGCACTGAAGCTTTCTTT.

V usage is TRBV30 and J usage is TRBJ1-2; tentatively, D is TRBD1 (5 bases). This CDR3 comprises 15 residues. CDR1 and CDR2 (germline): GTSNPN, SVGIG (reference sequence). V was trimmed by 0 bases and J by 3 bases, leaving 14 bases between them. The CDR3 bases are TGTGCCTGGAGTGTAAACCCCTCGACAGACTATGGCTACACCTTC. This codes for CAWSVNPSTDYGYTF.

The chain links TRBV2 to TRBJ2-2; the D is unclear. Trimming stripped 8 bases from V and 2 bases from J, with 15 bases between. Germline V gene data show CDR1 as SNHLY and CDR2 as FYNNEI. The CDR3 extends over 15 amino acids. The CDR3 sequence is CASSPKTGNTGELFF. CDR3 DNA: TGTGCCAGCTCGCCCAAGACTGGCAACACCGGGGAGCTGTTTTTT.

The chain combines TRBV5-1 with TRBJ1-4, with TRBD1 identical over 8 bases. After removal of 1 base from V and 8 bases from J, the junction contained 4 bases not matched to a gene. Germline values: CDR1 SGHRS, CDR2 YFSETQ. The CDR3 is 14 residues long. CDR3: CASSLTGGREKLFF. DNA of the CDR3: TGCGCCAGCAGCTTGACAGGGGGTCGGGAAAAACTGTTTTTT. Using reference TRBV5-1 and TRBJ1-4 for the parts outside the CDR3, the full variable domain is KAGVTQTPRYLIKTRGQQVTLSCSPISGHRSVSWYQQTPGQGLQFLFEYFSETQRNKGNFPGRFSGRQFSNSRSEMNVSTLELGDSALYLCASSLTGGREKLFFGSGTQLSVL.

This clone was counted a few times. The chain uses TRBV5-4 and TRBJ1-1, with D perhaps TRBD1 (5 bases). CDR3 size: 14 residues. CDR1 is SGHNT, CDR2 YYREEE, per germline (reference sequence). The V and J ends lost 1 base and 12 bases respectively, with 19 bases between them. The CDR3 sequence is CASSLSRGASTTFF. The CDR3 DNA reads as TGTGCCAGCAGCTTGTCAAGGGGCGCCTCCACAACTTTCTTT. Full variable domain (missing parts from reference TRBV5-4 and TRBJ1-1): ETGVTQSPTHLIKTRGQQVTLRCSSQSGHNTVSWYQQALGQGPQFIFQYYREEENGRGNFPPRFSGLQFPNYSSELNVNALELDDSALYLCASSLSRGASTTFFGQGTRLTVV.

This chain's CDR3 is CASSLDGGPNQPQHF. The CDR3 DNA reads as TGTGCCAGCAGCTTAGACGGGGGCCCCAATCAGCCCCAGCATTTT. The chain has TRBV7-2 and TRBJ1-5; a possible D gene is TRBD1 (6 bases). Between the trimmed V and J ends, which lost 1 base and 3 bases, there was a span of 10 bases. Germline values: CDR1 SGHTA, CDR2 FQGNSA. The CDR3 is 15 amino acids.

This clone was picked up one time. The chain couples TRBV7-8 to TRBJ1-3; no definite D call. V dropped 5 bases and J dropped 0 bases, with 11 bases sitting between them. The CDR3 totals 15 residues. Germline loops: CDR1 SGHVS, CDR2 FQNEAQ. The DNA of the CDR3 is TGTGCCAGCAGCCTCATGAGATTCTCTGGAAACACCATATATTTT. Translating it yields CASSLMRFSGNTIYF.

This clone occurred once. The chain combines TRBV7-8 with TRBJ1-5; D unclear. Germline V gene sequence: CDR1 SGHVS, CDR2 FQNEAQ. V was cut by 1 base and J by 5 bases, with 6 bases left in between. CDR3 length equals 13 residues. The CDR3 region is CASSLGGDQPQHF. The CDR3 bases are TGTGCCAGCAGCTTAGGCGGGGATCAGCCCCAGCATTTT.

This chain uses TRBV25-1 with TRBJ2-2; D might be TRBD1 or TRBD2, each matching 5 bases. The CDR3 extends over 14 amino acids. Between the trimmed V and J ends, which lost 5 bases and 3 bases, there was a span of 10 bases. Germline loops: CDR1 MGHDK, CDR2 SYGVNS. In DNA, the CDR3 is TGTGCCAGCAGTCGGGACGGTGACACCGGGGAGCTGTTTTTT. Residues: CASSRDGDTGELFF.